These T cell receptor beta chains were read from a single sample in a study of beta chain features in type 1 diabetes. Clones were read by immunoSEQ multiplex PCR, and TCRdb kept only the in-frame ones, dropping some. The repertoire holds around 58,000 clones, with about 55% as singletons. The sequencing input was Tregs from blood. The source of these receptors is a woman between 18 and 29 years old in good health. Both conserved end residues are part of each CDR3. D genes are given only for firm matches. A row's size may be missing; if present it is once, few, many or a size class.

clone_size j_call d_call v_call cdr3_aa cdr3_nt
- TRBJ2-7 - TRBV7-9 CASSQSGTGEQYF TGTGCCAGCAGCCAAAGCGGGACAGGCGAGCAGTACTTC
- TRBJ2-1 - TRBV20-1 CSASPPVGQFF TGCAGTGCTTCCCCGCCGGTTGGGCAGTTCTTC
- TRBJ1-4 TRBD1 TRBV10-3 CAISQLTGGNEKLFF TGTGCCATCAGCCAACTGACAGGGGGGAATGAAAAACTGTTTTTT
few TRBJ2-1 TRBD2 TRBV10-3 CASRLADNEQFF TGTGCCTCTCGACTAGCTGACAATGAGCAGTTCTTC
- TRBJ2-7 - TRBV9 CASSGAGNEQYF TGTGCCAGCAGCGGGGCGGGAAACGAGCAGTACTTC
- TRBJ1-1 - TRBV18 CASSPRTDMNTEAFF TGTGCCAGCTCACCACGGACGGACATGAACACTGAAGCTTTCTTT
few TRBJ1-3 - TRBV13 CASSLVGSGNTIYF TGTGCCAGCAGCTTAGTCGGCTCTGGAAACACCATATATTTT
once TRBJ2-1 - TRBV30 CAWNQDSYNEQFF TGTGCCTGGAACCAAGACAGCTACAATGAGCAGTTCTTC
few TRBJ2-5 TRBD1 TRBV7-2 CASSLEGTGKQETQYF TGTGCCAGCAGCTTAGAAGGGACAGGGAAACAAGAGACCCAGTACTTC
few TRBJ2-7 TRBD1 TRBV10-2 CASSDRTGSYEQYF TGCGCCAGCAGTGATAGGACAGGGTCCTACGAGCAGTACTTC
- TRBJ2-7 TRBD2 TRBV7-2 CASSLRSSGRNEQYF TGTGCCAGCAGCTTAAGGTCTAGCGGGAGGAACGAGCAGTACTTC
- TRBJ2-7 - TRBV10-3 CAISPRDFSYEQYF TGTGCCATCAGCCCCCGGGACTTCTCCTACGAGCAGTACTTC
few TRBJ1-2 - TRBV2 CASSLDGYGYTF TGTGCCAGCAGTCTTGACGGGTATGGCTACACCTTC
few TRBJ2-7 TRBD2 TRBV27 CASSSQLAGAYEQYF TGTGCCAGCAGTTCGCAACTAGCGGGGGCCTACGAGCAGTACTTC
- TRBJ1-2 - TRBV6-5 CASSYSRSYGYTF TGTGCCAGCAGTTACTCGCGTAGCTATGGCTACACCTTC
- TRBJ2-2 TRBD2 TRBV5-4 CASSRIGTSGGNTGELFF TGTGCCAGCAGCAGGATCGGGACTAGCGGGGGTAACACCGGGGAGCTGTTTTTT
- TRBJ2-7 TRBD1 TRBV6-1 CASSRDRGFSYEQYF TGTGCCAGCAGTAGGGACAGGGGGTTCTCCTACGAGCAGTACTTC
- TRBJ2-2 TRBD2 TRBV23-1 CASSQRNGGALERTGELFF TGCGCCAGCAGTCAACGGAACGGGGGGGCCCTCGAACGCACCGGGGAGCTGTTTTTT
- TRBJ2-7 - TRBV4-2 CASSQDRLVYF TGTGCCAGCAGCCAAGATAGACTGGTGTACTTC
- TRBJ2-5 - TRBV11-2 CASSPGQLTQYF TGTGCCAGCAGCCCCGGACAGTTGACCCAGTACTTC
- TRBJ2-5 TRBD1 TRBV9 CASSVAPGQDQQYF TGTGCCAGCAGCGTTGCCCCGGGACAGGACCAGCAGTACTTC
- TRBJ1-1 - TRBV7-8 CASSSQGMVTEAFF TGTGCCAGCAGCTCGCAGGGGATGGTCACTGAAGCTTTCTTT
- TRBJ2-7 TRBD1 TRBV10-3 CAISGQGYEQYF TGTGCCATCAGTGGACAGGGCTACGAGCAGTACTTC
- TRBJ1-2 - TRBV7-8 CASGPPNYGYTF TGTGCCAGCGGCCCCCCTAACTATGGCTACACCTTC
- TRBJ2-7 - TRBV4-1 CVSSRGLSYEQYF TGCGTCAGCAGCCGTGGACTTTCCTACGAGCAGTACTTC
few TRBJ2-3 TRBD2 TRBV30 CAWLLAGRDTQYF TGTGCCTGGCTTCTAGCGGGGAGAGATACGCAGTATTTT
- TRBJ1-6 TRBD1 TRBV6-1 CASSSQGGFNSPLHF TGTGCCAGCAGTTCACAGGGGGGGTTTAATTCACCCCTCCACTTT
- TRBJ2-3 - TRBV19 CASNPTRSDTQYF TGTGCCAGTAACCCGACTAGATCAGATACGCAGTATTTT
few TRBJ2-3 TRBD2 TRBV5-1 CASRAGGPVSDTQYF TGCGCCAGCCGGGCGGGAGGGCCTGTCTCAGATACGCAGTATTTT
- TRBJ2-6 - TRBV14 CASSQDTRASGANVLTF TGTGCCAGCAGCCAAGATACTAGGGCCTCTGGGGCCAACGTCCTGACTTTC
- TRBJ1-1 - TRBV18 CASSPRREFTEAFF TGTGCCAGCTCACCTCGGAGGGAGTTCACTGAAGCTTTCTTT
few TRBJ2-7 - TRBV29-1 CSVVGLKETYEQYF TGCAGCGTCGTCGGACTCAAAGAAACCTACGAGCAGTACTTC
- TRBJ2-7 TRBD1 TRBV5-1 CASSGPGTGVYEQYF TGCGCCAGCAGCGGCCCCGGGACAGGGGTTTACGAGCAGTACTTC
few TRBJ2-7 - TRBV7-2 CASREDSYEQYF TGTGCCAGCAGGGAGGACTCCTACGAGCAGTACTTC
few TRBJ1-6 - TRBV7-9 CASSDMNSPLHF TGTGCCAGCAGTGACATGAATTCACCCCTCCACTTT
- TRBJ2-1 - TRBV6-5 CASREDTYNEQFF TGTGCCAGTAGGGAGGACACATACAATGAGCAGTTCTTC
- TRBJ1-2 - TRBV2 CAEAGAANYGYTF TGTGCCGAGGCGGGGGCCGCTAACTATGGCTACACCTTC
- TRBJ2-3 TRBD2 TRBV4-2 CASSQDLAGGPDTQYF TGTGCCAGCAGCCAAGATCTAGCGGGGGGGCCAGATACGCAGTATTTT
- TRBJ1-3 - TRBV5-1 CASNDLGGNTIYF TGCGCCAGCAATGATTTGGGGGGGAACACCATATATTTT
- TRBJ2-5 TRBD1 TRBV6-1 CASSPGTGSQETQYF TGTGCCAGCAGCCCCGGGACAGGAAGTCAAGAGACCCAGTACTTC
few TRBJ2-7 TRBD1 TRBV6-5 CATRTGSSYEQYF TGTGCCACTCGGACAGGTAGCTCCTACGAGCAGTACTTC
- TRBJ2-7 - TRBV2 CASSESGGNSYEQYF TGTGCCAGCAGTGAAAGTGGGGGGAACTCCTACGAGCAGTACTTC
- TRBJ2-7 - TRBV7-8 CATRVTSYEQYF TGTGCCACCAGGGTAACTTCCTACGAGCAGTACTTC
- TRBJ2-1 - TRBV6-6 CASSPTRREQFF TGTGCCAGCAGCCCGACAAGGAGGGAGCAGTTCTTC
once TRBJ1-5 - TRBV6-6 CASSTDVHTQPQHF TGTGCCAGCAGTACAGACGTACATACTCAGCCCCAGCATTTT
once TRBJ1-6 TRBD1 TRBV27 CASSFTGTGGMPLHF TGTGCCAGCAGTTTCACCGGGACAGGGGGTATGCCCCTCCACTTT
few TRBJ1-2 TRBD1 TRBV6-5 CASSYSPGQGVSGYTF TGTGCCAGCAGTTACTCACCGGGACAGGGAGTCTCTGGCTACACCTTC
- TRBJ1-2 - TRBV6-1 CASSSGFSSGYTF TGTGCCAGCAGTTCTGGCTTTTCCTCTGGCTACACCTTC
few TRBJ1-1 - TRBV30 CAWIVRHPNTEAFF TGTGCCTGGATAGTTAGACACCCGAACACTGAAGCTTTCTTT
- TRBJ2-3 - TRBV9 CASSVLPQTDTQYF TGTGCCAGCAGCGTTCTACCTCAAACAGATACGCAGTATTTT
- TRBJ2-2 - TRBV5-1 CASSPRMGGTGELFF TGCGCCAGCAGCCCCCGAATGGGAGGTACCGGGGAGCTGTTTTTT
- TRBJ2-5 TRBD2 TRBV5-1 CASSLGLAGLGETQYF TGCGCCAGCAGCTTGGGACTAGCGGGATTAGGAGAGACCCAGTACTTC
- TRBJ2-2 - TRBV5-1 CASSSMTSTGELFF TGCGCCAGCAGCTCCATGACTAGCACCGGGGAGCTGTTTTTT
- TRBJ2-7 - TRBV2 CASSERGSYEQYF TGTGCCAGCAGTGAAAGAGGATCCTACGAGCAGTACTTC
- TRBJ2-1 TRBD1 TRBV7-9 CASSLAGQSNNEQFF TGTGCCAGCAGCTTAGCGGGACAGTCGAACAATGAGCAGTTCTTC
- TRBJ1-1 - TRBV19 CASSSGLANTEAFF TGTGCCAGTAGCTCGGGACTCGCAAACACTGAAGCTTTCTTT
- TRBJ1-1 - TRBV14 CASSQDGALNTEAFF TGTGCCAGCAGCCAAGATGGGGCGTTGAACACTGAAGCTTTCTTT
- TRBJ2-7 - TRBV18 CASSPRDNYEQYF TGTGCCAGCTCACCCCGGGACAACTACGAGCAGTACTTC
once TRBJ1-5 TRBD1 TRBV25-1 CASSNIQGDQPQHF TGTGCCAGCAGTAATATACAGGGGGATCAGCCCCAGCATTTT
- TRBJ2-3 - TRBV9 CASSVGVGEGDTQYF TGTGCCAGCAGCGTAGGTGTAGGGGAAGGAGATACGCAGTATTTT